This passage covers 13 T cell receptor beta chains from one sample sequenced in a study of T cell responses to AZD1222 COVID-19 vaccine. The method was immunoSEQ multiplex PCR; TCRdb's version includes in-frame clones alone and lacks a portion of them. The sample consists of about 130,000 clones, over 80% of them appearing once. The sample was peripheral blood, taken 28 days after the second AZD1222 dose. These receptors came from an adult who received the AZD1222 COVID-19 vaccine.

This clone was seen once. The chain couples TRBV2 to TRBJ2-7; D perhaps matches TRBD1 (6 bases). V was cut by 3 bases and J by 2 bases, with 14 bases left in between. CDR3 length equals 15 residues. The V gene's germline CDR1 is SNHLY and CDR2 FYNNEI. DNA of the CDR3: TGTGCCAGCAGTGACCCGGGACAAATCGCCTACGAGCAGTACTTC. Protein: CASSDPGQIAYEQYF.

This chain's CDR3 is CASSFGTGPNYGYTF. CDR3 in DNA: TGTGCCAGCAGCTTCGGGACAGGCCCAAACTATGGCTACACCTTC. The genes are TRBV11-2 and TRBJ1-2; 8 nucleotides align to TRBD1. Germline values: CDR1 SGHAT, CDR2 FQNNGV. The V gene end was trimmed by 3 bases and the J gene end by 2 bases; junction bases not matched to a gene: 5. This CDR3 is 15 amino acids long.

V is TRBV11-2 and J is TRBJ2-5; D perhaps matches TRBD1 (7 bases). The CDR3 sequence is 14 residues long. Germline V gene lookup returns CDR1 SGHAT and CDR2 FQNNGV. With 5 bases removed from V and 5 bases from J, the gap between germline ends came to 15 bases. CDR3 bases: TGTGCCAGCAGCCCTCAGGGGGGCGGGGAGACCCAGTACTTC. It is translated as CASSPQGGGETQYF.

CDR3 coding DNA: TGTGCCAGTAGGTCCGGACAGGGGGCGGGCGGAGCTTTCTTT. Encoded protein: CASRSGQGAGGAFF. The chain is built from TRBV19 and TRBJ1-1, with TRBD1 matching 11 bases. Trimming removed 6 bases from V and 10 bases from J; junction bases left unmatched: 10. Germline V CDR1 and CDR2: LNHDA, SQIVND (reference sequence). This CDR3 is 14 amino acids long.

DNA for the CDR3: TGTGCCAGCAGCGTGCAGTGGGGGAATAATTCACCCCTCCACTTT. It specifies CASSVQWGNNSPLHF. The rearrangement joins TRBV3-1 (or the pseudogene TRBV3-2) to TRBJ1-6; TRBD1 is a possible D gene (5 bases). The germline V gene has CDR1 LGHDT and CDR2 YNNKEL (reference sequence). V was clipped by 5 bases and J by 5 bases, with 13 bases between them. There are 15 residues in the CDR3.

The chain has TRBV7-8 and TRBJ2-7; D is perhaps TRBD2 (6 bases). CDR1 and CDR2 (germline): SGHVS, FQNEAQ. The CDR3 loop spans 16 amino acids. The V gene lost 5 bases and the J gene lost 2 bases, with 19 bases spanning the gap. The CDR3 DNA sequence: TGTGCCAGCAGCGCCCCGCCGGGAGAGGGGCCCTACGAGCAGTACTTC. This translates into CASSAPPGEGPYEQYF.

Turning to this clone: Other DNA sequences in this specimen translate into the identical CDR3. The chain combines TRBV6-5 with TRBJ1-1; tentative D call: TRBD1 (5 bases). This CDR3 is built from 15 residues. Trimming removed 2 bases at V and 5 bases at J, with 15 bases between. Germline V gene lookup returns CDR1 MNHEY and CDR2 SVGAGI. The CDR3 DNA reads TGTGCCAGCAGTTACGGGGTTGGGGGGAGGACTGAAGCTTTCTTT. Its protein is CASSYGVGGRTEAFF.

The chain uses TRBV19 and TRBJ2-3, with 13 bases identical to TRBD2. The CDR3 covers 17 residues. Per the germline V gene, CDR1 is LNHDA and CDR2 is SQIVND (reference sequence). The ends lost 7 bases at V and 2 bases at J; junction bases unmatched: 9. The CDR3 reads CASTWGTSGEFTDTQYF. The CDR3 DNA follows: TGTGCCAGTACCTGGGGGACTAGCGGGGAGTTCACAGATACGCAGTATTTT.

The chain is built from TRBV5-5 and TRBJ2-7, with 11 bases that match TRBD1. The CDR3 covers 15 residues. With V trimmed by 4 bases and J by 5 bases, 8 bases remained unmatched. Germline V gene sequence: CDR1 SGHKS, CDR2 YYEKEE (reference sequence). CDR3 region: CASSDPGQGVHEQYF. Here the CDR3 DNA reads TGTGCCAGCAGCGATCCGGGACAGGGGGTCCACGAGCAGTACTTC.

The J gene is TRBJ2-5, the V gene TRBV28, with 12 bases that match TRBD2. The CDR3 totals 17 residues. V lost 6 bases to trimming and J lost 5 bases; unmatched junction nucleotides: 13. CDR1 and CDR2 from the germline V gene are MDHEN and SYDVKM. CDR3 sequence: CASRNNLPSGGAETQYF. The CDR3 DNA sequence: TGTGCCAGCAGAAATAACCTCCCTAGCGGGGGGGCTGAGACCCAGTACTTC.

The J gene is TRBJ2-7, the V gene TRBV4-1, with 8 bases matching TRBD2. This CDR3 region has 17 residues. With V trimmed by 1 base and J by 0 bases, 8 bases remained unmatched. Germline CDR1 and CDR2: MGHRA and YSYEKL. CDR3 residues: CASSQGLPSGFSYEQYF. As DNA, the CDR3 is TGCGCCAGCAGCCAAGGACTTCCTAGCGGGTTCTCCTACGAGCAGTACTTC.

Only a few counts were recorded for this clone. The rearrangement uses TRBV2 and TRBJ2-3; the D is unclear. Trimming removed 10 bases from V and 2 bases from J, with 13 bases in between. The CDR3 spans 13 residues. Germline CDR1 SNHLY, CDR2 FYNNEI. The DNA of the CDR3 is TGTGCCACCCAAGACACCTTCACAGATACGCAGTATTTT. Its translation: CATQDTFTDTQYF. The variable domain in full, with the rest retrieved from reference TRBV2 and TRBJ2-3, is EPEVTQTPSHQVTQMGQEVILRCVPISNHLYFYWYRQILGQKVEFLVSFYNNEISEKSEIFDDQFSVERPDGSNFTLKIRSTKLEDSAMYFCATQDTFTDTQYFGPGTRLTVL.

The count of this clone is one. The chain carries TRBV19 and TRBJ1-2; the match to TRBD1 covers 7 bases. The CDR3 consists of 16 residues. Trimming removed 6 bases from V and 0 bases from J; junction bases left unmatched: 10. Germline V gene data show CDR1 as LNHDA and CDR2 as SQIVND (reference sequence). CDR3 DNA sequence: TGTGCCAGTAGGCGCCGGACAGGTCTCACTAACTATGGCTACACCTTC. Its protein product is CASRRRTGLTNYGYTF. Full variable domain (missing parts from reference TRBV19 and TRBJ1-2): DGGITQSPKYLFRKEGQNVTLSCEQNLNHDAMYWYRQDPGQGLRLIYYSQIVNDFQKGDIAEGYSVSREKKESFPLTVTSAQKNPTAFYLCASRRRTGLTNYGYTFGSGTRLTVV.